Here is one T cell receptor (beta chain) with its context. Its target antigen remains unknown. No base-level quality is on record; no much larger clone is a single base apart. The cysteine opens and the phenylalanine closes a CDR3 of 16 amino acids. Here the CDR3 DNA is all that survives: 48 bases in frame from base 1. The germline V gene encodes CDR1 SGHRS and CDR2 YFSETQ. V loses 3 bases at its end and J loses 4 bases; junction bases beyond the gene matches: 8. The sample is drawn from a study of T cell responses to AZD1222 COVID-19 vaccine (dated by TCRdb to about 2021). Study-wide context: Because spike-specific TCR depth and breadth did not differ between the two schedules, AZD1222 recipients who got a second dose at roughly 4 weeks were pooled with those who got a second dose at roughly 12 weeks. Enrollment into the trials was organized by age into subgroups of 18-55, 56-69 and 70-plus years, and those subgroups contained approximately 150, 30 and 60 TCR-sequenced participants, respectively. A total of 233 trial participants underwent TCR sequencing, of whom some 210 received two doses of AZD1222 and 26 received two doses of the MenACWY control vaccine. Summary of the overall study and its limitations: Epitopes outside the regions mutated in the B.1.351 and B.1.1.7 variants were reportedly recognized by nearly half of the unique spike-specific TCRs. The whole spike protein was spanned by vaccine-associated CD4 TCRs, and dominant responses were seen in regions 160-218 and 743-854. Conclusions about previously exposed vaccinees are limited because only five to seven AZD1222 recipients were SARS-CoV-2 seropositive at baseline. In the small 56-69-year group, the increase in depth fell short of significance, most likely because of low power. After two AZD1222 doses, spike-specific TCR breadth and depth were significantly higher than at day 0 and than in MenACWY recipients. Participants were mostly white British, with more females than males. The authors suggested clonal diversity may have been underestimated. Because no day 14 peak-response samples were available, the repertoires could be characterized only after the peak T cell response.

The sample's time point label is to be understood as: baseline before first vaccination. Vaccinee samples came from UK trials COV001 and COV002, including a single-blind randomized controlled phase 2/3 trial of AZD1222 (ChAdOx1 nCoV-19) in healthy adults. Trial participant PBMC samples were collected at day 0 and day 28 after the second dose for TCRbeta chain sequencing. The CDR3 regions of human TCRbeta chains were subjected to immunosequencing. Processing in the source paper ran as follows. TCRs in the repertoires were matched against a reference library of SARS-CoV-2-specific TCRs that had been generated with the MIRA antigen-specificity platform. Breadth was defined as the fraction of unique TCRs that were SARS-CoV-2-associated. Depth was defined as the fraction of total T cells that were SARS-CoV-2-associated. Using the MIRA data, each spike-specific TCR was mapped to the spike region that the TCR reacts to and placed in a CD4 or CD8 class. Log10-transformed breadth and depth values were compared by one-way ANOVA with Sidak's multiple comparisons tests. In TCRdb, the immuneACCESS table is reduced to in-frame sequences with V and J assigned. These tables do not hold every clone; where another copy was compared, an unresolved V gene accounts for under half, and the others remain unexplained. V, J and clone size reflect that table, while D and trimming were determined from the DNA. Across this sample there are 100,000 to 150,000 clones, with approximately 90% seen only once. Just over 7% of the sample lies in the top ten.

This receptor was identified in an adult in good health. Specimen: peripheral blood, collected on day 0 of AZD1222 vaccination. This chain is built from TRBV5-1 and TRBJ1-1, with 11 bases in between that match TRBD1. The DNA sequence is given as TGCGCCAGCAGCTATATTCCCGGGACAGGGGGCACTGAAGCTTTCTTT. This gives the protein CASSYIPGTGGTEAFF. The CDR3 plus the reference TRBV5-1 and TRBJ1-1 genes for the other parts give the full variable domain: KAGVTQTPRYLIKTRGQQVTLSCSPISGHRSVSWYQQTPGQGLQFLFEYFSETQRNKGNFPGRFSGRQFSNSRSEMNVSTLELGDSALYLCASSYIPGTGGTEAFFGQGTRLTVV.